A single T cell receptor (beta chain) is shown here with its context. In the original analysis: Amplification with reference gene primers provided the estimates of nucleated cell counts. This table comes from immunoSEQ multiplex PCR, and its TCRdb copy is limited to in-frame clones, with some not included. For V, J and clone size, that table is used; D and trimming come from the DNA. The table has about 480,000 clones, roughly 91% seen once. The source of the sample is a study of blood T cell repertoires in COVID-19. Study details: Acute and convalescent COVID-19 samples came from the United States, Italy and Spain. PBMCs, B-cell-depleted T cells, or T cells provided the cDNA or gDNA that made up the material.

This clonotype originated in a woman aged 25-40 years with acute or convalescent COVID-19. Sequencing used peripheral blood.

The chain's CDR3 is CASSGTGKTDTQYF. The CDR3 DNA reads as TGCGCCAGCAGCGGGACAGGAAAGACAGATACGCAGTATTTT. The chain joins TRBV5-1 to TRBJ2-3; 8 bases are shared with TRBD1. Germline V gene sequence: CDR1 SGHRS, CDR2 YFSETQ. This CDR3 is 14 amino acids long. Trimming cost V 4 bases and J 3 bases; bases outside gene matches: 4.